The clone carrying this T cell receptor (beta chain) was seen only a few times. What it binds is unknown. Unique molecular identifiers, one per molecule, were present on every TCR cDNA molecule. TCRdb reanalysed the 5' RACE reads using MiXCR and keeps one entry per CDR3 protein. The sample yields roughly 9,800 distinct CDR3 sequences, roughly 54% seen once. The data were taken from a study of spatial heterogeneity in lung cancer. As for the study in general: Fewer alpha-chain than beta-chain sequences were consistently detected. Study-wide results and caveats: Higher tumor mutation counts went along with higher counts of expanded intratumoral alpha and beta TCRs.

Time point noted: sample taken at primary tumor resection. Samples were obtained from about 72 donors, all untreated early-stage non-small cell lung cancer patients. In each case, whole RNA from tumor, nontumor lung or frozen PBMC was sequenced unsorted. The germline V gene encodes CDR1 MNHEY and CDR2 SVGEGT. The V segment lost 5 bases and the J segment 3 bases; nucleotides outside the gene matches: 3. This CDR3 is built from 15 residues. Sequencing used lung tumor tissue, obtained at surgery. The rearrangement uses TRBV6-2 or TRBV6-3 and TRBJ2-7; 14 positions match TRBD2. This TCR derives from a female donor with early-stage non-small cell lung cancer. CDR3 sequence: CASSRTSGGIYEQYF. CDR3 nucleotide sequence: TGTGCCAGCAGTCGGACTAGCGGGGGGATCTACGAGCAGTACTTC.